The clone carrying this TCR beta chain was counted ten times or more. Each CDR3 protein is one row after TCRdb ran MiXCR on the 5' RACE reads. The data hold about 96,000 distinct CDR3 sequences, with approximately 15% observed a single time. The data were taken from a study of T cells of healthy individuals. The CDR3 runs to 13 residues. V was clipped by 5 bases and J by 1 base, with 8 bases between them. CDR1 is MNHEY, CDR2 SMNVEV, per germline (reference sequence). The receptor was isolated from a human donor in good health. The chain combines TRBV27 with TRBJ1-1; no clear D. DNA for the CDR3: TGTGCCAGCAGTACCAATGGGAACACTGAAGCTTTCTTT. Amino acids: CASSTNGNTEAFF.